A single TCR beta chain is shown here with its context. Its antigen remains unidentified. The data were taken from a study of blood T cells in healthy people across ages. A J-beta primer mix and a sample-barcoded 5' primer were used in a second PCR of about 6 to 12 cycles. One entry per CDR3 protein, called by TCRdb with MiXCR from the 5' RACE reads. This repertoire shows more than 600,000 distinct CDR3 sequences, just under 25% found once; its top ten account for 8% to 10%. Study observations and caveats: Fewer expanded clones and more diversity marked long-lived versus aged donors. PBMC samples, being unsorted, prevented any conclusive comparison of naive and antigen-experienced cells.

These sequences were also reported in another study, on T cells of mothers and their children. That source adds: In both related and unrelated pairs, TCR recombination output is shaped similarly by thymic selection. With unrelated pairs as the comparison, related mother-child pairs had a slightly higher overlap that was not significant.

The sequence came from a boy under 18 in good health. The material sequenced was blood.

The CDR3 nucleotides read TGCAGTGCCAGGAGGACAGGGTCCTACGAGCAGTACTTC. This sequence encodes CSARRTGSYEQYF. The chain joins TRBV20-1 to TRBJ2-7, with TRBD1 identical over 8 bases. Germline loops: CDR1 DFQATT, CDR2 SNEGSKA (reference sequence). With V trimmed by 6 bases and J by 1 base, 5 bases remained unmatched. CDR3 size: 13 residues.